The following is a T cell receptor (beta chain) sequence with its context. No antigen is known for it. Included in the TCR beta cDNA libraries were unique molecular identifiers. TCRdb re-called the PCR reads through MiXCR, storing one row per CDR3 protein. This sample yields about 820,000 distinct CDR3 sequences, of which about 50% are seen a single time; approximately 4.4% belongs to the top ten. The sample originates from a study of post-analysis software for immune sequencing data. Study-level findings and limits: The five TRBV segments detected at higher frequency in patients than in controls included TRBV5-6, TRBV5-1 and TRBV20-1. The authors found that F measure strongly co-clustered same-batch samples.

Trimming took 3 bases from V and 4 from J, leaving 9 bases between them. The CDR3 is made up of 13 amino acids. Per the germline V gene, CDR1 is LNHDA and CDR2 is SQIVND (reference sequence). The chain joins TRBV19 to TRBJ1-2, with a weak D call TRBD1 (6 bases). The receptor was isolated from a girl between 10 and 17 years old with multiple sclerosis. The sequenced sample was blood. The CDR3 spells CASSIQGGYGYTF. The DNA for the CDR3 is TGTGCCAGTAGTATTCAAGGGGGCTATGGCTACACCTTC. Variable domain in full (rest from reference TRBV19 and TRBJ1-2): DGGITQSPKYLFRKEGQNVTLSCEQNLNHDAMYWYRQDPGQGLRLIYYSQIVNDFQKGDIAEGYSVSREKKESFPLTVTSAQKNPTAFYLCASSIQGGYGYTFGSGTRLTVV.